A selection of T cell receptor beta chains follows, all from one sample in a study of OX40 agonist ivuxolimab in advanced cancers. TCRdb's table, derived via immunoSEQ multiplex PCR, lists solely in-frame clones and lacks some. The repertoire includes roughly 70,000 clones, approximately 78% of them detected once, and about 1.1% sits in the top ten. The sample here was CD4+ or CD8+ T cells sorted from blood, taken in a trial of the OX40 agonist ivuxolimab. Source of these receptors: an adult with an advanced solid tumor such as melanoma, head and neck, liver or kidney cancer. The CDR3 runs from the conserved cysteine through the conserved F or W. D genes are given only for firm matches. Clone size is stated in some rows and not others, as once, few, many or a class when expanded.

V: TRBV11-2; size: .; J: TRBJ2-3; D: .; CDR3: CASSPPPVPRMSTDTQYF; DNA: TGTGCCAGCAGCCCCCCCCCGGTCCCCAGGATGAGCACAGATACGCAGTATTTT
V: TRBV5-6; size: .; J: TRBJ2-5; D: TRBD2; CDR3: CASSTKLAGGGETQYF; DNA: TGTGCCAGCAGCACAAAACTAGCGGGGGGAGGGGAGACCCAGTACTTC
V: TRBV10-1; size: .; J: TRBJ1-3; D: .; CDR3: CASSDRPGTSSGNTIYF; DNA: TGCGCCAGCAGTGACCGTCCCGGGACCTCCTCTGGAAACACCATATATTTT
V: TRBV9; size: .; J: TRBJ2-1; D: .; CDR3: CASSAPGGQNTMSDEQFF; DNA: TGTGCCAGCAGCGCCCCCGGGGGACAGAATACCATGAGCGATGAGCAGTTCTTC
V: TRBV27; size: .; J: TRBJ1-1; D: .; CDR3: CASTGGWNTEAFF; DNA: TGTGCCAGCACGGGGGGGTGGAACACTGAAGCTTTCTTT
V: TRBV7-2; size: .; J: TRBJ1-4; D: .; CDR3: CASGRGGREKLFF; DNA: TGTGCCAGCGGGAGGGGGGGTCGTGAAAAACTGTTTTTT
V: TRBV13; size: .; J: TRBJ2-3; D: .; CDR3: CASSSGDRRDTDTQYF; DNA: TGTGCCAGCAGCTCCGGGGACCGGAGGGACACAGATACGCAGTATTTT
V: TRBV5-6; size: .; J: TRBJ2-5; D: .; CDR3: CASSGDLYQETQYF; DNA: TGTGCCAGCAGCGGGGACTTGTACCAAGAGACCCAGTACTTC
V: TRBV11-3; size: .; J: TRBJ2-6; D: TRBD1; CDR3: CASSLGPGRGPGANVLTF; DNA: TGTGCCAGCAGCTTAGGTCCGGGCAGGGGGCCTGGGGCCAACGTCCTGACTTTC
V: TRBV2; size: few; J: TRBJ1-5; D: .; CDR3: CASSEEGGVSHQPQHF; DNA: TGTGCCAGCAGTGAAGAGGGGGGAGTAAGCCATCAGCCCCAGCATTTT
V: TRBV27; size: once; J: TRBJ1-2; D: TRBD1; CDR3: CASSPTGARNYGYTF; DNA: TGTGCCAGCAGTCCTACAGGGGCGAGAAACTATGGCTACACCTTC